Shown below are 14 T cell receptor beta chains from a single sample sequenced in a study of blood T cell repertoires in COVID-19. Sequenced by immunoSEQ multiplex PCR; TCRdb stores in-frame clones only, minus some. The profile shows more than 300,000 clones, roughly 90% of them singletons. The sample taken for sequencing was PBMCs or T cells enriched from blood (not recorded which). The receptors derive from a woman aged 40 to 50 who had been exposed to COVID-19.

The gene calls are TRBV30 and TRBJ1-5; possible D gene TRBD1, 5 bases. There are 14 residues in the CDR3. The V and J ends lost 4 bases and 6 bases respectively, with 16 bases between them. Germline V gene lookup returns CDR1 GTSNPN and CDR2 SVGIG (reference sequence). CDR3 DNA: TGTGCCTGGACCCCCCTGCGGGGGAGTCAGCCCCAGCATTTT. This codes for CAWTPLRGSQPQHF.

This CDR3 is CASSPTAGGNYGYTF. CDR3 bases: TGTGCCAGCAGCCCTACCGCAGGGGGGAACTATGGCTACACCTTC. The chain uses TRBV3-1 (or the pseudogene TRBV3-2) and TRBJ1-2; 7 nucleotides agree with TRBD1. Germline assignment: CDR1 LGHDT and CDR2 YNNKEL (reference sequence). V lost 4 bases, J lost 2 bases, and 7 bases stayed unmatched. This CDR3 comprises 15 residues.

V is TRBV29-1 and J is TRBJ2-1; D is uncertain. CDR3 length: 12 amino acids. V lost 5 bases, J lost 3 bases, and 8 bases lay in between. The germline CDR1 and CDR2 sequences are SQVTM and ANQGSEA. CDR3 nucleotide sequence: TGCAGCGTTAATCCGGGCTACAATGAGCAGTTCTTC. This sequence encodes CSVNPGYNEQFF.

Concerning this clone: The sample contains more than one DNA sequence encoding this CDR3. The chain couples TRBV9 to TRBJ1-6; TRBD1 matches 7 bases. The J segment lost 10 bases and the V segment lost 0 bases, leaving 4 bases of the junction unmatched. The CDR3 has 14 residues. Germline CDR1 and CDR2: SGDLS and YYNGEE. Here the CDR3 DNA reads TGTGCCAGCAGCGTAGGAGGGGGCAGGTCACCCCTCCACTTT. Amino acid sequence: CASSVGGGRSPLHF.

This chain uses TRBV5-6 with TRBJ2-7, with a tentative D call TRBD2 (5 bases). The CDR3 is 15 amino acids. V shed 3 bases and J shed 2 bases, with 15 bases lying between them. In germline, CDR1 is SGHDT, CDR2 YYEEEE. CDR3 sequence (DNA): TGTGCCAGCAGCTGGAGCGGTGCCCAGCCCTACGAGCAGTACTTC. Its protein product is CASSWSGAQPYEQYF.

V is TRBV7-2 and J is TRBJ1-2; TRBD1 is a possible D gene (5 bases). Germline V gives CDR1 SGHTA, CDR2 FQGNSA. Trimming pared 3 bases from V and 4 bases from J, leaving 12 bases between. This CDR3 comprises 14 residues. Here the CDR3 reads CASSFYDSRYGYTF. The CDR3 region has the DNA TGTGCCAGCAGCTTCTACGACAGTCGCTATGGCTACACCTTC. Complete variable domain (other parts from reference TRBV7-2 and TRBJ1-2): GAGVSQSPSNKVTEKGKDVELRCDPISGHTALYWYRQSLGQGLEFLIYFQGNSAPDKSGLPSDRFSAERTGGSVSTLTIQRTQQEDSAVYLCASSFYDSRYGYTFGSGTRLTVV.

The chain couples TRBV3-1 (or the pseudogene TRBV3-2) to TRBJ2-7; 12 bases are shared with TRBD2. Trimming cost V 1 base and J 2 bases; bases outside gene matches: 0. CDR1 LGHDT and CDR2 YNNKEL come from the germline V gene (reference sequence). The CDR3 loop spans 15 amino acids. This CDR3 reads CASSQGTSGAYEQYF. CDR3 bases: TGTGCCAGCAGCCAAGGGACTAGCGGGGCCTACGAGCAGTACTTC.

For the CDR3, the DNA is TGTGCCAGCAGCCGCACTAGCGGAGCTTACAATGAGCAGTTCTTC. Translated: CASSRTSGAYNEQFF. The chain employs TRBV27 and TRBJ2-1; 8 nucleotides agree with TRBD2. The CDR3 totals 15 residues. V was pared by 6 bases and J by 4 bases, with 8 bases of the junction left unmatched. Germline V gene data show CDR1 as MNHEY and CDR2 as SMNVEV (reference sequence).

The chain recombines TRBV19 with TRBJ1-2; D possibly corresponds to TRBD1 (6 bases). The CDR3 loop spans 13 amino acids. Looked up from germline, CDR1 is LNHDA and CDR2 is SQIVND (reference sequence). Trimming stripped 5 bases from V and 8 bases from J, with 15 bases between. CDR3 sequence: CASSRDTAGGYTF. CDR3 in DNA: TGTGCCAGTAGTCGGGACACGGCCGGGGGCTACACCTTC.

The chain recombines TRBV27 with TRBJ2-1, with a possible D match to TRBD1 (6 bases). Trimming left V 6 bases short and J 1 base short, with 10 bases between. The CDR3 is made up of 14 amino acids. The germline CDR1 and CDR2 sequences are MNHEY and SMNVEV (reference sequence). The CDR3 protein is CASSGQLSYNEQFF. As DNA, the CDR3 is TGTGCCAGCAGCGGACAGTTATCCTACAATGAGCAGTTCTTC.

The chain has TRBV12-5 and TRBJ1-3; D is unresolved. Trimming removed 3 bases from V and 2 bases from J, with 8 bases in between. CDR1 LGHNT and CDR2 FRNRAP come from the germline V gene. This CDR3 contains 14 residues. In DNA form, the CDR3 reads TGTGCTAGTGGTTTACTCCTTACTGGAAACACCATATATTTT. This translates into CASGLLLTGNTIYF.

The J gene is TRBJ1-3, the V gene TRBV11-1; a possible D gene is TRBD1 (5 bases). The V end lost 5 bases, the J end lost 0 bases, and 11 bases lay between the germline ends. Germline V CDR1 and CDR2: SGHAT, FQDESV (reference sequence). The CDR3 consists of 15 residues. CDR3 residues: CASSPGLNSGNTIYF. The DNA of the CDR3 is TGTGCCAGCAGCCCGGGACTGAACTCTGGAAACACCATATATTTT.

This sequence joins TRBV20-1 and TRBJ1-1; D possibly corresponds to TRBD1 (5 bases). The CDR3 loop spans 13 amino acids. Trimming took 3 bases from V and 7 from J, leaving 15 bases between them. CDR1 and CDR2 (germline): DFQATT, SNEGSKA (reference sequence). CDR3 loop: CSASTLGGNEAFF. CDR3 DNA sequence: TGCAGTGCTAGTACCCTGGGGGGGAATGAAGCTTTCTTT.

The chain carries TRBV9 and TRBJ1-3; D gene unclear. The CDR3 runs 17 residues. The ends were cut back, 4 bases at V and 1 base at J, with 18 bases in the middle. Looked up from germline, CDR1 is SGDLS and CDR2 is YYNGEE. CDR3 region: CASSITQRAGSGNTIYF. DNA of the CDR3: TGTGCCAGCAGCATCACCCAGAGGGCTGGGTCTGGAAACACCATATATTTT.